The rows below give T cell receptor beta chains drawn from one sample of a study of cytotoxic CD8 clonotypes in ibrutinib-treated CLL. Some clones are missing from TCRdb's copy, which holds only in-frame ones; the method was immunoSEQ multiplex PCR. This table has 14,000 or so clones, roughly 64% appearing once. The sequenced sample was PBMCs, obtained before ibrutinib treatment. The source of these receptors is a human donor with chronic lymphocytic leukemia. Both conserved end residues are part of each CDR3. A D gene is named only where the DNA matches it firmly. Clone size is stated in some rows and not others, as once, few, many or a class when expanded.

D: .; size: once; V: TRBV19; J: TRBJ2-7; CDR3: CASSIGLVYEQYF; DNA: TGTGCCAGTAGTATCGGGCTAGTCTACGAGCAGTACTTC
D: TRBD1; size: .; V: TRBV5-6; J: TRBJ1-4; CDR3: CASSFGQGNEKLFF; DNA: TGTGCCAGCAGCTTCGGACAGGGAAACGAAAAACTGTTTTTT
D: .; size: .; V: TRBV4-2; J: TRBJ2-7; CDR3: CASSQENKPYEQYF; DNA: TGTGCCAGCAGCCAAGAGAACAAGCCCTACGAGCAGTACTTC
D: TRBD2; size: few; V: TRBV5-4; J: TRBJ2-1; CDR3: CASSLARGGRDEQFF; DNA: TGTGCCAGCAGCTTGGCCCGGGGGGGCCGCGATGAGCAGTTCTTC
D: .; size: .; V: TRBV2; J: TRBJ2-2; CDR3: CASSVFRANTGELFF; DNA: TGTGCCAGCAGTGTGTTTCGGGCGAACACCGGGGAGCTGTTTTTT
D: TRBD1; size: once; V: TRBV9; J: TRBJ2-7; CDR3: CASSVGAGGREQYF; DNA: TGTGCCAGCAGCGTGGGGGCAGGGGGCCGCGAGCAGTACTTC
D: .; size: .; V: TRBV7-9; J: TRBJ2-1; CDR3: CASSPDLDYNEQFF; DNA: TGTGCCAGCAGCCCCGACCTGGACTACAATGAGCAGTTCTTC
D: TRBD1; size: .; V: TRBV5-1; J: TRBJ1-2; CDR3: CASSAKGQGAGYTF; DNA: TGCGCCAGCAGCGCAAAAGGACAGGGCGCTGGCTACACCTTC
D: TRBD2; size: .; V: TRBV4-2; J: TRBJ2-5; CDR3: CASSLSSAGGEETQYF; DNA: TGTGCCAGCAGCCTGTCCTCGGCGGGGGGGGAAGAGACCCAGTACTTC
D: TRBD1; size: once; V: TRBV2; J: TRBJ2-7; CDR3: CASSVGTGGADEQYF; DNA: TGTGCCAGCAGTGTGGGGACAGGGGGCGCAGACGAGCAGTACTTC
D: .; size: few; V: TRBV5-4; J: TRBJ2-1; CDR3: CASSVSGGGEQFF; DNA: TGTGCCAGCAGCGTTAGCGGTGGGGGTGAGCAGTTCTTC
D: TRBD1; size: .; V: TRBV6-1; J: TRBJ1-2; CDR3: CASSEALGQGRNYGYTF; DNA: TGTGCCAGCAGTGAAGCACTGGGACAGGGGCGTAACTATGGCTACACCTTC
D: .; size: .; V: TRBV27; J: TRBJ1-4; CDR3: CASSFSWGSANEKLFF; DNA: TGTGCCAGCAGTTTTTCGTGGGGGTCGGCTAATGAAAAACTGTTTTTT
D: .; size: .; V: TRBV7-9; J: TRBJ1-3; CDR3: CASSLGGGPSGNTIYF; DNA: TGTGCCAGCAGCTTAGGGGGGGGACCCTCTGGAAACACCATATATTTT
D: TRBD2; size: once; V: TRBV19; J: TRBJ2-1; CDR3: CASNRGGSNEQFF; DNA: TGTGCCAGTAACCGGGGGGGCAGTAATGAGCAGTTCTTC
D: .; size: few; V: TRBV4-1; J: TRBJ2-7; CDR3: CASSQGRGSYEQYF; DNA: TGCGCCAGCAGCCAAGGGCGTGGGTCCTACGAGCAGTACTTC
D: .; size: .; V: TRBV6-1; J: TRBJ2-7; CDR3: CASVTMYGAGSEQYF; DNA: TGTGCCAGCGTGACAATGTATGGAGCTGGGTCCGAGCAGTACTTC
D: .; size: .; V: TRBV7-9; J: TRBJ2-7; CDR3: CASSLVGYEQYF; DNA: TGTGCCAGCAGCTTAGTAGGATACGAGCAGTACTTC
D: .; size: .; V: TRBV7-9; J: TRBJ2-5; CDR3: CASSPPGRARQETQYF; DNA: TGTGCCAGCAGCCCACCGGGACGGGCACGCCAAGAGACCCAGTACTTC
D: .; size: .; V: TRBV4-1; J: TRBJ1-5; CDR3: CASSQGGSYNQPQHF; DNA: TGCGCCAGCAGCCAAGGAGGCAGCTACAATCAGCCCCAGCATTTT
D: .; size: .; V: TRBV29-1; J: TRBJ1-5; CDR3: CSVEGARNQPQHF; DNA: TGCAGCGTTGAAGGGGCGAGGAATCAGCCCCAGCATTTT
D: .; size: .; V: TRBV15; J: TRBJ1-1; CDR3: CATSLLTVNTEAFF; DNA: TGTGCCACCTCCCTACTCACAGTGAACACTGAAGCTTTCTTT
D: TRBD1; size: .; V: TRBV10-1; J: TRBJ1-5; CDR3: CASSDTGRTGKGQPQHF; DNA: TGCGCCAGCAGTGATACGGGGAGGACAGGGAAGGGTCAGCCCCAGCATTTT
D: .; size: .; V: TRBV5-4; J: TRBJ1-1; CDR3: CASSVSQNTEAFF; DNA: TGTGCCAGCAGTGTAAGCCAGAACACTGAAGCTTTCTTT
D: TRBD1; size: .; V: TRBV5-1; J: TRBJ2-7; CDR3: CASSLGQGSSEQYF; DNA: TGCGCCAGCAGCTTGGGACAGGGGAGTAGCGAGCAGTACTTC
D: .; size: .; V: TRBV11-2; J: TRBJ2-3; CDR3: CASSLGGGPLTDTQYF; DNA: TGTGCCAGCAGCTTAGGTGGGGGGCCCCTCACAGATACGCAGTATTTT
D: .; size: .; V: TRBV7-9; J: TRBJ1-1; CDR3: CASSLWGEETEAFF; DNA: TGTGCCAGCAGCTTATGGGGAGAAGAAACTGAAGCTTTCTTT
D: .; size: .; V: TRBV30; J: TRBJ1-1; CDR3: CAWRPNRAGLITEAFF; DNA: TGTGCCTGGAGGCCCAATCGTGCAGGGTTAATCACTGAAGCTTTCTTT
D: .; size: .; V: TRBV5-4; J: TRBJ2-1; CDR3: CASSRDRDTNNEQFF; DNA: TGTGCCAGCAGCCGAGACCGGGACACAAACAATGAGCAGTTCTTC
D: .; size: .; V: TRBV2; J: TRBJ1-1; CDR3: CASTKRAEAFF; DNA: TGTGCCAGCACCAAAAGGGCTGAAGCTTTCTTT
D: TRBD2; size: .; V: TRBV5-4; J: TRBJ2-7; CDR3: CASSDPSGGQSSYEQYF; DNA: TGTGCCAGCAGCGACCCAAGCGGGGGGCAGAGCTCCTACGAGCAGTACTTC
D: .; size: .; V: TRBV7-8; J: TRBJ2-7; CDR3: CASTLGLGYEQYF; DNA: TGTGCCAGCACCTTAGGTCTCGGCTACGAGCAGTACTTC
D: .; size: .; V: TRBV18; J: TRBJ1-3; CDR3: CASSRRDGSSGNTIYF; DNA: TGTGCCAGCTCACGAAGGGACGGTAGCTCTGGAAACACCATATATTTT
D: .; size: .; V: TRBV4-1; J: TRBJ1-1; CDR3: CASSQQGPLMSAFF; DNA: TGCGCCAGCAGCCAACAAGGGCCGCTTATGTCAGCTTTCTTT
D: .; size: .; V: TRBV14; J: TRBJ1-6; CDR3: CASSQEGNRVSSLHF; DNA: TGTGCCAGCAGCCAGGAGGGGAACAGGGTGTCTTCCCTCCACTTT
D: .; size: few; V: TRBV19; J: TRBJ1-2; CDR3: CASSRGPYGYTF; DNA: TGTGCCAGTAGTAGGGGACCCTATGGCTACACCTTC
D: .; size: .; V: TRBV2; J: TRBJ1-6; CDR3: CASRFGDLNSPLHF; DNA: TGTGCCAGCAGGTTCGGGGACCTTAATTCACCCCTCCACTTT
D: .; size: few; V: TRBV10-2; J: TRBJ1-6; CDR3: CASSDPSSYNSPLHF; DNA: TGCGCCAGCAGTGACCCGTCCTCCTATAATTCACCCCTCCACTTT
D: .; size: .; V: TRBV19; J: TRBJ2-5; CDR3: CASSINPGGETQYF; DNA: TGTGCCAGTAGTATCAATCCCGGTGGGGAGACCCAGTACTTC
D: .; size: .; V: TRBV5-4; J: TRBJ1-2; CDR3: CASSGTTGTITF; DNA: TGTGCCAGCAGCGGAACAACCGGGACAATCACCTTC
D: .; size: .; V: TRBV7-8; J: TRBJ2-2; CDR3: CASSLSRQTNTGELFF; DNA: TGTGCCAGCAGCCTGTCGCGGCAGACGAACACCGGGGAGCTGTTTTTT
D: TRBD1; size: few; V: TRBV5-1; J: TRBJ2-4; CDR3: CASKVGGQGQNIQYF; DNA: TGCGCCAGCAAAGTGGGGGGACAGGGCCAAAACATTCAGTACTTC
D: .; size: .; V: TRBV5-6; J: TRBJ2-2; CDR3: CASSPEPGNTGELFF; DNA: TGTGCCAGCAGCCCGGAACCCGGGAACACCGGGGAGCTGTTTTTT
D: .; size: .; V: TRBV29-1; J: TRBJ1-2; CDR3: CSVITGQANYGYTF; DNA: TGCAGCGTTATTACGGGACAAGCTAACTATGGCTACACCTTC
D: .; size: .; V: TRBV7-9; J: TRBJ1-1; CDR3: CASSLGFGMNTEAFF; DNA: TGTGCCAGCAGCTTAGGTTTCGGTATGAACACTGAAGCTTTCTTT